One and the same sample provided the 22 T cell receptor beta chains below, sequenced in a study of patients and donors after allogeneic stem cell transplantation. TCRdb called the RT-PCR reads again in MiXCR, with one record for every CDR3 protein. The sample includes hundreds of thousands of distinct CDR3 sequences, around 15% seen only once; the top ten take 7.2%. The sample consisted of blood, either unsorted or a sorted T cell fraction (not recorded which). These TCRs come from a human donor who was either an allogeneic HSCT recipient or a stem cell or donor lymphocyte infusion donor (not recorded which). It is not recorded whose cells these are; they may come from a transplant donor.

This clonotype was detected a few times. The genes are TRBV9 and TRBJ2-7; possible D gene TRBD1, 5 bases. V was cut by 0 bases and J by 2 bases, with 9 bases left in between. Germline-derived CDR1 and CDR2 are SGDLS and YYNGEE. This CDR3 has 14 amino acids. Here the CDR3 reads CASSVGQNPYEQYF. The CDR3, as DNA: TGTGCCAGCAGCGTAGGACAGAACCCCTACGAGCAGTACTTC.

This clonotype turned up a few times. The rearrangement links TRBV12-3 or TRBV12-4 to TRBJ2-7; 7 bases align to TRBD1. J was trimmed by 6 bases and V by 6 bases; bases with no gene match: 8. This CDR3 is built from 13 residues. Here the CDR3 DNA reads TGTGCCAGCAGCCACGACAGGGCGGCCGAGCAGTACTTC. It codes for CASSHDRAAEQYF.

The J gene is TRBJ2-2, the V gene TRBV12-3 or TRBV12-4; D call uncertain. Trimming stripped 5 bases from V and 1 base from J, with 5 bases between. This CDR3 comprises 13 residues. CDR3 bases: TGTGCCAGCAGTAGACGGAACACCGGGGAGCTGTTTTTT. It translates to CASSRRNTGELFF.

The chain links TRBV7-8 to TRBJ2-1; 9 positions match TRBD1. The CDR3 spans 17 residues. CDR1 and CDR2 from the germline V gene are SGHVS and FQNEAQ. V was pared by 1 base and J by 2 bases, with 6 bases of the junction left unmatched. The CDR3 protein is CASSLDHRGLTYNEQFF. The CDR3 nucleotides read TGTGCCAGCAGCTTAGACCACAGGGGGCTCACCTACAATGAGCAGTTCTTC.

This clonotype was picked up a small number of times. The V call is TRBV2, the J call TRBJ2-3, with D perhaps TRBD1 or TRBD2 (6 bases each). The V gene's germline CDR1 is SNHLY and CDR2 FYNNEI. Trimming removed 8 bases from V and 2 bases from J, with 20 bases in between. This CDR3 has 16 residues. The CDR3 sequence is CASYLRGGDSTDTQYF. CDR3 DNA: TGTGCCAGCTACCTCAGGGGTGGGGACTCCACAGATACGCAGTATTTT.

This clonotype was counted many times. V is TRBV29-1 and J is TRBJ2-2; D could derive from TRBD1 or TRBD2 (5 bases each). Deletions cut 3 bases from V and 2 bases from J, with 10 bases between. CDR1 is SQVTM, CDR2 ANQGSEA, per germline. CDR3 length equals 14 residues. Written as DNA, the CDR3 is TGCAGCGTTGATCCGGGACCTAACACCGGGGAGCTGTTTTTT. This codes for CSVDPGPNTGELFF.

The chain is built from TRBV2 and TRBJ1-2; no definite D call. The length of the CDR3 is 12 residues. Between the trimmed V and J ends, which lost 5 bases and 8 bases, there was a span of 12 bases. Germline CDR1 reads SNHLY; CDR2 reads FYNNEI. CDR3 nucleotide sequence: TGTGCCAGCAGTCGACTCCTTCGGGGCTACACCTTC. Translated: CASSRLLRGYTF.

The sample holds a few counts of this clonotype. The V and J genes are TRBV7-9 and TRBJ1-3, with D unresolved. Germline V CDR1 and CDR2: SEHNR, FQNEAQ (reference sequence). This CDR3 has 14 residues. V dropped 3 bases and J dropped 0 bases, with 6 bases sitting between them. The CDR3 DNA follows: TGTGCCAGCAGCTTCTACTCCTCTGGAAACACCATATATTTT. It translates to CASSFYSSGNTIYF.

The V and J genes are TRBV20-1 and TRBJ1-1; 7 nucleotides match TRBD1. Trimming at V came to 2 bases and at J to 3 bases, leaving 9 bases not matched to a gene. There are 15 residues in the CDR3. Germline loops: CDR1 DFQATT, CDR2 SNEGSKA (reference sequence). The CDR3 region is CSARQGGGMDTEAFF. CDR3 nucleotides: TGCAGTGCTAGACAGGGGGGAGGGATGGACACTGAAGCTTTCTTT.

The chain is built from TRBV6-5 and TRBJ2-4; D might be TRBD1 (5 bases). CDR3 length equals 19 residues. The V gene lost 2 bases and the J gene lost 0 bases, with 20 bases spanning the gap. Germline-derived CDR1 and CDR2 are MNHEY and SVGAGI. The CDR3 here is CASSYPYGQGPLAKNIQYF. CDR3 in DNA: TGTGCCAGCAGTTACCCCTATGGACAAGGGCCTCTAGCCAAAAACATTCAGTACTTC.

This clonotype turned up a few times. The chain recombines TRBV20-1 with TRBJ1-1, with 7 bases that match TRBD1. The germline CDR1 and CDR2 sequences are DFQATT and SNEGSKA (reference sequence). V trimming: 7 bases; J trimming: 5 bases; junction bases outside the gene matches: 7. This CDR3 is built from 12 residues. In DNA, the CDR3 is TGCAGTGTCGACAGGGAGCGGACTGAAGCTTTCTTT. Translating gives CSVDRERTEAFF.

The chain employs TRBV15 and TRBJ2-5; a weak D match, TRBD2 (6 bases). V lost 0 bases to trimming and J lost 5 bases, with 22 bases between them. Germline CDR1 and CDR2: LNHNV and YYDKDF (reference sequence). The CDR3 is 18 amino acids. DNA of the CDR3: TGTGCCACCAGCAGAGAAAAATGGCCGGGGCGCGGGGAGGAGACCCAGTACTTC. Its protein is CATSREKWPGRGEETQYF.

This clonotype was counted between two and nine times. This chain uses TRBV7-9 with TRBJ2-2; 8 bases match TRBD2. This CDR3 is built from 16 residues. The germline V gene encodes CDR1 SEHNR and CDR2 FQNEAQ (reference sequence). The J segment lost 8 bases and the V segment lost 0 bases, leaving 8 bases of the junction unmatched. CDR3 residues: CASSLALAGVHGELFF. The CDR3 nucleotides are TGTGCCAGCAGCTTAGCTCTAGCGGGCGTACATGGGGAGCTGTTTTTT.

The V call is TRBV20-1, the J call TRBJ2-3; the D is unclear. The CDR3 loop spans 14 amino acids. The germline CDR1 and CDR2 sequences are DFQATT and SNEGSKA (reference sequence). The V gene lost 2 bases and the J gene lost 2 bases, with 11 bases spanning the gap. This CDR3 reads CSARIPGITDTQYF. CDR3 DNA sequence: TGCAGTGCTAGAATCCCCGGAATCACAGATACGCAGTATTTT.

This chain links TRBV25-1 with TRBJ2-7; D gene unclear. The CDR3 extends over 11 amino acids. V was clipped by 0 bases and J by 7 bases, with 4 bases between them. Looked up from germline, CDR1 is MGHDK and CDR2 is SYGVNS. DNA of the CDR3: TGTGCCAGCAGTGAATATGATGAGCAGTACTTC. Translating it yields CASSEYDEQYF.

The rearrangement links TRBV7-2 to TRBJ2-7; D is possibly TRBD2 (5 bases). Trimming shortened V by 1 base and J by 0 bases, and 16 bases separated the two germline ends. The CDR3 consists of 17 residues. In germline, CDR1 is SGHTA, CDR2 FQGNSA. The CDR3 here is CASSLVARGFNSYEQYF. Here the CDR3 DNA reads TGTGCCAGCAGCTTAGTGGCTAGAGGGTTTAACTCCTACGAGCAGTACTTC.

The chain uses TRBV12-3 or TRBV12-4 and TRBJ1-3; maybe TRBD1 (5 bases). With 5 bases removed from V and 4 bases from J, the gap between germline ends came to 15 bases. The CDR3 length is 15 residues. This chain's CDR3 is CASSLSRASGNTIYF. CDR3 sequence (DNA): TGTGCCAGCAGTCTCTCCAGGGCCTCGGGAAACACCATATATTTT.

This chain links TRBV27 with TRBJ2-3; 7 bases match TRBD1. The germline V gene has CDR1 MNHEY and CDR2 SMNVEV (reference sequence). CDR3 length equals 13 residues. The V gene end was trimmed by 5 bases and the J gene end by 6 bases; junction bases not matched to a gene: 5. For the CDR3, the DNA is TGTGCCAGCAGTATCACAGGGGAGGATACGCAGTATTTT. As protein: CASSITGEDTQYF.

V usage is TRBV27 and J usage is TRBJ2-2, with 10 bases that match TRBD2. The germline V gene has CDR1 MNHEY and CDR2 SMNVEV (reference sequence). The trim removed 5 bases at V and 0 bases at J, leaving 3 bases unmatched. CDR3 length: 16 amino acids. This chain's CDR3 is CASSGGTSANTGELFF. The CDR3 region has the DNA TGTGCCAGCAGTGGGGGGACTAGCGCGAACACCGGGGAGCTGTTTTTT.

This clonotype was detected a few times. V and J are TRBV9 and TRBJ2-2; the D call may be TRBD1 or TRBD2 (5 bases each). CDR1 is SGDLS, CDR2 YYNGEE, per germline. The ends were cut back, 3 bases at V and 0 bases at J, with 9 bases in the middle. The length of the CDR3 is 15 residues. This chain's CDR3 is CASSDGTANTGELFF. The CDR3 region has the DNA TGTGCCAGCAGCGACGGGACGGCGAACACCGGGGAGCTGTTTTTT.

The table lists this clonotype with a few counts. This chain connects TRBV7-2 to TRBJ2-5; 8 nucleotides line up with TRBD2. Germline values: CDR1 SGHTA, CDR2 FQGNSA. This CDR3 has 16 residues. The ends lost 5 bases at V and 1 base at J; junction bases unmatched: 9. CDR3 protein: CASSRHSGKSQETQYF. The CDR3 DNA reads TGTGCCAGCAGCCGTCATAGCGGGAAGAGCCAAGAGACCCAGTACTTC. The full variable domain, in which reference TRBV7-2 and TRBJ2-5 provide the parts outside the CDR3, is GAGVSQSPSNKVTEKGKDVELRCDPISGHTALYWYRQSLGQGLEFLIYFQGNSAPDKSGLPSDRFSAERTGGSVSTLTIQRTQQEDSAVYLCASSRHSGKSQETQYFGPGTRLLVL.

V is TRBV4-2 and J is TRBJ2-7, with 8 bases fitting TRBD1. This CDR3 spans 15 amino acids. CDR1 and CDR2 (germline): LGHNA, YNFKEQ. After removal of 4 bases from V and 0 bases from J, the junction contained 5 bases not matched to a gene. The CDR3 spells CASSPSGTGSYEQYF. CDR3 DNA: TGTGCCAGCAGCCCCTCCGGGACAGGCTCCTACGAGCAGTACTTC.